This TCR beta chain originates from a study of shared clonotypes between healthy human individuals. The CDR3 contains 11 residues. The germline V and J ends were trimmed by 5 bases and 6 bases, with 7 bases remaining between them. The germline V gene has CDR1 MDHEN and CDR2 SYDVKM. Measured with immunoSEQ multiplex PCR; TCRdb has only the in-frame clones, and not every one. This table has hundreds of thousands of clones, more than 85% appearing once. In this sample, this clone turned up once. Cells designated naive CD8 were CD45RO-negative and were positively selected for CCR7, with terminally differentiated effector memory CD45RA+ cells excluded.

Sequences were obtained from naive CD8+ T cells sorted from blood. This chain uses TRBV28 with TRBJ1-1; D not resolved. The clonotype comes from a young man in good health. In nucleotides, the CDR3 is TGTGCCAGCAGTATAACAGCTGAAGCTTTCTTT. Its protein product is CASSITAEAFF.